This T cell receptor beta chain comes out of a study of blood T cells in healthy people across ages. Points from the study as a whole: Both naive CD4+ cell counts and diversity were greater in long-lived donors than in aged donors.

The use of a sample-barcoded 5' primer and a J-beta primer mix characterized a second PCR of roughly 7 to 11 cycles. TCRdb reprocessed the 5' RACE reads with MiXCR, giving one entry per CDR3 protein. This table has about 1.8 million distinct CDR3 sequences, around half appearing once. For this clonotype: Its target is not known.

The CDR3 sequence is 15 residues long. V was clipped by 5 bases and J by 4 bases; unmatched bases: 7. Germline V gives CDR1 MNHEY, CDR2 SMNVEV (reference sequence). This chain connects TRBV27 to TRBJ2-1; 8 positions match TRBD2. The sequenced sample consisted of blood. The sequence was obtained from a woman aged 40-49 years in good health. The CDR3 here is CASSPSTGGYNEQFF. CDR3 nucleotide sequence: TGTGCCAGCAGTCCCTCGACGGGGGGGTACAATGAGCAGTTCTTC.